A single sample gave rise to the 21 T cell receptor beta chains below, sequenced in a study of blood T cell repertoires in COVID-19. Only in-frame clones appear in the TCRdb table, and some are missing; sequencing was by immunoSEQ multiplex PCR. The sample yields hundreds of thousands of clones, 70% to 85% seen once. Sequencing input: peripheral blood. The receptors originated from a woman at least 80 years old with active or convalescent COVID-19.

V gene TRBV16 combines with J gene TRBJ2-2; 9 bases line up with TRBD2. CDR3 length: 15 amino acids. V dropped 4 bases and J dropped 2; count of bases not matched to a gene: 2. Per germline, CDR1 KGHSY and CDR2 FQNENV. The CDR3 spells CASSLAGANTGELFF. In DNA form, the CDR3 reads TGTGCCAGCAGCCTAGCGGGGGCCAACACCGGGGAGCTGTTTTTT.

The gene calls are TRBV2 and TRBJ1-1; 11 bases line up with TRBD1. The germline CDR1 and CDR2 sequences are SNHLY and FYNNEI. The CDR3 loop spans 14 amino acids. Trimming took 4 bases from V and 4 from J; bases not matched to a gene: 2. CDR3 residues: CASSGTGGGTEAFF. The CDR3 bases are TGTGCCAGCAGTGGGACAGGGGGCGGCACTGAAGCTTTCTTT.

This chain links TRBV4-1 with TRBJ2-5; TRBD2 matches 14 bases. Germline assignment: CDR1 MGHRA and CDR2 YSYEKL. The CDR3 runs 15 residues. The V and J ends lost 5 bases and 5 bases, in that order; junction bases with no gene match: 4. CDR3 region: CASSEGLAGGETQYF. DNA for the CDR3: TGCGCCAGCAGCGAAGGACTAGCGGGGGGTGAGACCCAGTACTTC.

This chain connects TRBV12-5 to TRBJ2-2; 9 nucleotides align to TRBD2. The CDR3 contains 18 residues. Per the germline V gene, CDR1 is LGHNT and CDR2 is FRNRAP. The V and J ends lost 1 base and 0 bases, in that order; junction bases with no gene match: 6. The CDR3 sequence: CASGLETSGFANTGELFF. CDR3 nucleotide sequence: TGTGCTAGTGGTTTGGAGACTAGCGGTTTCGCGAACACCGGGGAGCTGTTTTTT.

In this sample, this clone turned up once. The V and J genes are TRBV19 and TRBJ2-7, with D possibly TRBD2 on 6 matching bases. Trimming took 3 bases from V and 9 from J, leaving 12 bases between them. The CDR3 totals 12 residues. Germline V lookup: CDR1 LNHDA, CDR2 SQIVND (reference sequence). The CDR3 region is CASSMRAGGQYF. The CDR3 DNA sequence: TGTGCCAGTAGTATGCGTGCCGGGGGGCAGTACTTC.

The chain couples TRBV6-5 to TRBJ1-6; TRBD1 might be the D (5 bases). V gave up 4 bases and J gave up 9 bases, with 13 bases separating them. In germline, CDR1 is MNHEY, CDR2 SVGAGI. The length of the CDR3 is 14 residues. CDR3 nucleotide sequence: TGTGCCAGCAGTTCGGGGGAGCGGTCTTCACCCCTCCACTTT. Its protein is CASSSGERSSPLHF.

The rearrangement links TRBV6-5 to TRBJ1-4, with 7 bases fitting TRBD1. Germline V gives CDR1 MNHEY, CDR2 SVGAGI. The CDR3 runs 14 residues. V dropped 6 bases and J dropped 3; count of bases not matched to a gene: 4. CDR3 in amino acids: CASRGGWSNEKLFF. The CDR3 DNA reads TGTGCCAGCAGAGGGGGCTGGTCTAATGAAAAACTGTTTTTT.

This clone was found once. The chain couples TRBV19 to TRBJ2-7, with 10 bases that match TRBD1. CDR3 length: 15 amino acids. Germline CDR1 LNHDA, CDR2 SQIVND (reference sequence). The V gene end was trimmed by 5 bases and the J gene end by 3 bases; junction bases not matched to a gene: 7. In nucleotides, the CDR3 is TGTGCCAGTAGTGTAACCGGGACAGGGGACTACGAGCAGTACTTC. It codes for CASSVTGTGDYEQYF.

The chain couples TRBV19 to TRBJ1-5; D is unclear. Germline assignment: CDR1 LNHDA and CDR2 SQIVND (reference sequence). The length of the CDR3 is 16 residues. Trimming left V 7 bases short and J 3 bases short, with 19 bases between. In DNA, the CDR3 is TGTGCCAGTATGGGCAGCTCGCTCCTAATCAATCAGCCCCAGCATTTT. Its translation is CASMGSSLLINQPQHF.

The chain has TRBV6-5 and TRBJ2-7, with 9 bases aligning to TRBD1. The CDR3 runs 13 residues. The V and J ends lost 9 bases and 2 bases, in that order; junction bases with no gene match: 5. Germline V gene data show CDR1 as MNHEY and CDR2 as SVGAGI. Written as DNA, the CDR3 is TGTGCCAGTAGGACAGGGGAACCCTACGAGCAGTACTTC. It codes for CASRTGEPYEQYF.

The chain uses TRBV21-1 and TRBJ2-7; the D call of TRBD2 is as the table states it, not checked on the DNA. TRBV21-1 represents a pseudogene. This CDR3 is built from 15 residues. The CDR3 reads CASSKRRDGVYEQYF. The DNA for the CDR3 is TGTGCCAGCAGCAAACGGCGGGACGGGGTCTACGAGCAGTACTTC.

This clone was observed a handful of times. In nucleotides, the CDR3 is TGTGCCAGCAGCTTGGTTGCCAGGAATAGCGAGCAGTACTTC. Its translation is CASSLVARNSEQYF. The chain joins TRBV5-6 to TRBJ2-7; no firm D call. The CDR3 totals 14 residues. V was cut by 0 bases and J by 6 bases, with 13 bases left in between. Germline V gene sequence: CDR1 SGHDT, CDR2 YYEEEE.

CDR3 coding DNA: TGTGCCAGCAGCCAAGGGGCGGGGAATTCACCCCTCCACTTT. This encodes CASSQGAGNSPLHF. The chain employs TRBV3-1 (or the pseudogene TRBV3-2) and TRBJ1-6; D is unclear. The CDR3 extends over 14 amino acids. Trimming removed 1 base at V and 7 bases at J, with 8 bases between. CDR1 LGHDT and CDR2 YNNKEL come from the germline V gene (reference sequence).

This clone was recorded once. The chain uses TRBV28 and TRBJ1-5; 8 bases are a match to TRBD1. V was pared by 6 bases and J by 5 bases, with 9 bases of the junction left unmatched. Germline lookup yields CDR1 MDHEN and CDR2 SYDVKM. This CDR3 is 15 amino acids long. The CDR3 coding sequence is TGTGCCAGCAGCTTCGACAGGGGTTGGGATCAGCCCCAGCATTTT. Translating gives CASSFDRGWDQPQHF.

The chain recombines TRBV7-9 with TRBJ1-2, with TRBD1 as a possible D gene (6 bases). This CDR3 spans 14 amino acids. In germline, CDR1 is SEHNR, CDR2 FQNEAQ (reference sequence). V gave up 1 base and J gave up 9 bases, with 15 bases separating them. The CDR3: CASSLGTASSSYTF. The CDR3 nucleotides are TGTGCCAGCAGCTTAGGGACAGCTTCTTCTAGCTACACCTTC.

The chain uses TRBV1 and TRBJ2-7; the table assigns TRBD1, which was not confirmed against the DNA. TRBV1 is a known pseudogene. The CDR3 runs to 17 residues. The CDR3 here is CTSSQDASGQGAREQYF. CDR3 nucleotide sequence: TGCACCAGCAGCCAAGATGCATCAGGACAGGGGGCGCGGGAGCAGTACTTC.

This chain uses TRBV7-7 with TRBJ2-2; D is ambiguous. Trimming stripped 2 bases from V and 5 bases from J, with 12 bases between. This CDR3 is built from 15 residues. Germline values: CDR1 SSHAT, CDR2 FNYEAQ (reference sequence). The DNA for the CDR3 is TGTGCCAGCAGCTTACATCAGGTTCAAACCGGGGAGCTGTTTTTT. It yields the protein CASSLHQVQTGELFF.

This chain joins TRBV4-1 and TRBJ2-1, with 9 bases aligning to TRBD2. Germline V gene data show CDR1 as MGHRA and CDR2 as YSYEKL. V was clipped by 2 bases and J by 2 bases; unmatched bases: 1. The CDR3 is made up of 15 amino acids. The CDR3 spells CASSQTSGPYNEQFF. The CDR3 nucleotides are TGCGCCAGCAGCCAAACTAGCGGGCCCTACAATGAGCAGTTCTTC.

Here the CDR3 DNA reads TGCAGTGCAAAAGCAGAGACCCAGTACTTC. Protein: CSAKAETQYF. This chain uses TRBV20-1 with TRBJ2-5; D remains unclear. This CDR3 spans 10 amino acids. V was cut by 6 bases and J by 4 bases, with 6 bases left in between. Per the germline V gene, CDR1 is DFQATT and CDR2 is SNEGSKA (reference sequence).

The chain couples TRBV5-4 to TRBJ2-3, with 10 bases lining up with TRBD1. This CDR3 comprises 15 residues. CDR1 is SGHNT, CDR2 YYREEE, per germline (reference sequence). Trimming cost V 3 bases and J 5 bases; bases outside gene matches: 6. For the CDR3, the DNA is TGTGCCAGCAGCTCCCGGGACAGGGGTATAGATACGCAGTATTTT. Amino acid sequence: CASSSRDRGIDTQYF.

The chain uses TRBV6-5 and TRBJ1-1, with D possibly being TRBD1 (5 bases). This CDR3 region has 14 residues. The V gene lost 5 bases and the J gene lost 1 base, with 11 bases spanning the gap. CDR1 and CDR2 from the germline V gene are MNHEY and SVGAGI. CDR3 sequence (DNA): TGTGCCAGCAGTACAGGCTCTCCGAACACTGAAGCTTTCTTT. It is translated as CASSTGSPNTEAFF.